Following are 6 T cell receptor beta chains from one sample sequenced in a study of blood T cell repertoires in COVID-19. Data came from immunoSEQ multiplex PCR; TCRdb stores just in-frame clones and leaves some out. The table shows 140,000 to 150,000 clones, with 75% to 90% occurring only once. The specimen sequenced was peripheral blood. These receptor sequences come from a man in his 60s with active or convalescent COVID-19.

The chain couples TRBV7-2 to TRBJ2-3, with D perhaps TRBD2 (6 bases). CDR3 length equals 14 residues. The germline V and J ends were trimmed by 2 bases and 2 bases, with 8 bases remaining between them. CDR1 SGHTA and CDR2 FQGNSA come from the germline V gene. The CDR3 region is CASSLSGVTDTQYF. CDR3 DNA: TGTGCCAGCAGCTTATCGGGGGTCACAGATACGCAGTATTTT.

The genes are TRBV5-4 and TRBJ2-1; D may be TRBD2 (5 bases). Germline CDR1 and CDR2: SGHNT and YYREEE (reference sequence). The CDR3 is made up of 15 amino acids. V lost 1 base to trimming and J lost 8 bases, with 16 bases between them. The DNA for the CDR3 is TGTGCCAGCAGCTTGAAGGTTGGGAGCATGCATGAGCAGTTCTTC. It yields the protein CASSLKVGSMHEQFF. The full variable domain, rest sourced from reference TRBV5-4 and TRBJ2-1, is ETGVTQSPTHLIKTRGQQVTLRCSSQSGHNTVSWYQQALGQGPQFIFQYYREEENGRGNFPPRFSGLQFPNYSSELNVNALELDDSALYLCASSLKVGSMHEQFFGPGTRLTVL.

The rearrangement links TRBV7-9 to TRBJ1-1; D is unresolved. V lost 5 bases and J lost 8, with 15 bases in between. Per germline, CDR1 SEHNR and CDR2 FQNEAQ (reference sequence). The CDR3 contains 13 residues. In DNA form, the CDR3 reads TGTGCCAGCAGCCGACTTAGCGGCGAAGAAGCTTTCTTT. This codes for CASSRLSGEEAFF.

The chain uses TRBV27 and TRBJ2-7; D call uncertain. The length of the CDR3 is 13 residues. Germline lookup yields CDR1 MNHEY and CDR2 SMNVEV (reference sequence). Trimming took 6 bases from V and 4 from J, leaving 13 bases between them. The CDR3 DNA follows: TGTGCCAGCAGCTCCACTCCCGGTTACGAGCAGTACTTC. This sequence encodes CASSSTPGYEQYF.

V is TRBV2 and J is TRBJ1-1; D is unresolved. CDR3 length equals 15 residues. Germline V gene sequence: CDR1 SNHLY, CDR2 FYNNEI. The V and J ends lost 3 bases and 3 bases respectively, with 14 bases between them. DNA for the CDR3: TGTGCCAGCAGTGACTGGACTCAGGCCCACACTGAAGCTTTCTTT. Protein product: CASSDWTQAHTEAFF. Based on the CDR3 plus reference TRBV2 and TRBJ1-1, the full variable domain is EPEVTQTPSHQVTQMGQEVILRCVPISNHLYFYWYRQILGQKVEFLVSFYNNEISEKSEIFDDQFSVERPDGSNFTLKIRSTKLEDSAMYFCASSDWTQAHTEAFFGQGTRLTVV.

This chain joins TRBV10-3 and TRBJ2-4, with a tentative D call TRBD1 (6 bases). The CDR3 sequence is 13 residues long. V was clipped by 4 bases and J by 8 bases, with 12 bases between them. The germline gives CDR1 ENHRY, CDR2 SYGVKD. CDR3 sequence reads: CAISGTERDIQYF. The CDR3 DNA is TGTGCCATCAGTGGGACAGAACGCGACATTCAGTACTTC.